This T cell receptor beta chain was sequenced in a study of cytomegalovirus exposure and HLA in healthy donors. This PCR relied on a set of 60 Vbeta primers and 13 Jbeta primers. Assay: immunoSEQ multiplex PCR; the TCRdb copy retains only in-frame clones and omits some. The table records 11,000 to 15,000 clones, about 60% of them present only once. The donors, nominally healthy at sampling, likely had unrecorded immune exposures. This clone appeared a few times. The CDR3 has 15 residues. Trimming removed 3 bases from V and 4 bases from J; junction bases left unmatched: 7. Germline CDR1 MGHRA, CDR2 YSYEKL.

J is TRBJ1-1 and V is TRBV4-1; 8 bases agree with TRBD1. Specimen: PBMCs. The sequence came from a woman aged 45-60 years in good health and CMV-seropositive. CDR3 amino acids: CASSHLRQGATEAFF. CDR3 DNA sequence: TGCGCCAGCAGCCACCTTAGGCAGGGGGCCACTGAAGCTTTCTTT.